The 10 T cell receptor beta chains below come from one sample, sequenced in a study of cytomegalovirus exposure and HLA in healthy donors (dated by TCRdb to about 2017). The receptor library was made with the immunoSEQ multiplex PCR assay. TCRdb provides this immuneACCESS table in a form limited to in-frame rearrangements. Some clones are lacking; in checked studies, under half of them reflect an unresolved V gene, and why the rest are absent is not known. For this sample the table gives roughly 90,000 clones, of which 85% were detected only once. The ten largest clones take up approximately 20% of the sample. The sequenced material came from PBMCs. The receptors come from a man younger than 30 in good health and CMV-seropositive.

The J gene is TRBJ2-1, the V gene TRBV11-2; 7 bases match TRBD2. Germline V CDR1 and CDR2: SGHAT, FQNNGV. J was trimmed by 1 base and V by 2 bases; bases with no gene match: 5. The length of the CDR3 is 16 residues. The CDR3 bases are TGTGCCAGCAGCTTAACCCCTAGCGGTTCCTACAATGAGCAGTTCTTC. This translates into CASSLTPSGSYNEQFF.

The chain joins TRBV5-4 to TRBJ2-2; TRBD2 agrees at 11 bases. This CDR3 is built from 16 residues. V gave up 6 bases and J gave up 6 bases; unmatched junction bases: 10. The V gene's germline CDR1 is SGHNT and CDR2 YYREEE (reference sequence). DNA for the CDR3: TGTGCCAGCACTCACGCGACTAGCGGGAAAGCCGGGGAGCTGTTTTTT. It specifies CASTHATSGKAGELFF.

The chain employs TRBV4-1 and TRBJ1-2, with D unclear. V lost 1 base and J lost 5, with 17 bases in between. This CDR3 comprises 16 residues. Germline V gene data show CDR1 as MGHRA and CDR2 as YSYEKL. The CDR3 DNA follows: TGCGCCAGCAGCCAAGCGAGGGCGGGTGGGCTATATGGCTACACCTTC. This sequence encodes CASSQARAGGLYGYTF.

The genes are TRBV19 and TRBJ1-2; 7 nucleotides align to TRBD1. Germline V gene lookup returns CDR1 LNHDA and CDR2 SQIVND (reference sequence). The CDR3 is 14 amino acids. Germline trimming cut 4 bases from V and 2 bases from J; bases unmatched to any gene: 4. CDR3: CASSTRGANYGYTF. CDR3 DNA sequence: TGTGCCAGTAGTACCAGGGGGGCGAACTATGGCTACACCTTC.

V usage is TRBV11-3 and J usage is TRBJ2-7; 8 bases line up with TRBD1. The CDR3 has 14 amino acids. Germline V gene lookup returns CDR1 SGHNT and CDR2 YENEEA. Unmatched junction bases numbered 6, after V lost 5 bases and J lost 3 bases. This CDR3 reads CASSRRTGNYEQYV. CDR3 in DNA: TGTGCCAGCAGCCGCCGGACAGGGAACTACGAGCAGTACGTC.

The chain uses TRBV6-5 and TRBJ2-1; the match to TRBD1 covers 8 bases. Germline CDR1 MNHEY, CDR2 SVGAGI. The V segment lost 7 bases and the J segment 6 bases; nucleotides outside the gene matches: 8. The CDR3 contains 14 residues. The CDR3 coding sequence is TGTGCCAGCAAAGCGCAGGGGGCCTTCAATGAGCAGTTCTTC. Its protein is CASKAQGAFNEQFF.

The chain couples TRBV11-2 to TRBJ2-5; D is unclear. Germline V gene lookup returns CDR1 SGHAT and CDR2 FQNNGV. There are 13 residues in the CDR3. Trimming shortened V by 1 base and J by 2 bases, and 5 bases separated the two germline ends. CDR3 nucleotides: TGTGCCAGCAGCTTAGGAGGACAAGAGACCCAGTACTTC. Protein: CASSLGGQETQYF.

The rearrangement uses TRBV5-1 and TRBJ2-5, with TRBD1 identical over 7 bases. V was pared by 3 bases and J by 3 bases, with 5 bases of the junction left unmatched. Germline V gives CDR1 SGHRS, CDR2 YFSETQ. This CDR3 spans 14 amino acids. CDR3 DNA sequence: TGCGCCAGCAGCTGGGACAGCGAGAAAGAGACCCAGTACTTC. This encodes CASSWDSEKETQYF.

This sequence joins TRBV7-3 and TRBJ2-2; a weak D match, TRBD2 (6 bases). Germline lookup yields CDR1 SGHTA and CDR2 FQGTGA. The CDR3 covers 15 residues. The V end was cut by 3 bases, the J end by 1 base, with 9 bases between. The CDR3, as DNA: TGTGCCAGCAGCTTTAGTAGCGGGAACACCGGGGAGCTGTTTTTT. It yields the protein CASSFSSGNTGELFF.

This clone was detected many times. The chain combines TRBV6-6 with TRBJ2-3; D call uncertain. The CDR3 consists of 14 residues. V was clipped by 6 bases and J by 8 bases, with 18 bases between them. CDR1 MNHNY and CDR2 SVGAGI come from the germline V gene (reference sequence). The CDR3 sequence: CASSPGASTGTQYF. CDR3 DNA sequence: TGTGCCAGCAGCCCTGGAGCGAGCACTGGTACGCAGTATTTT.